A single TCR beta chain is shown here with its context. This sample was included in a study of T cell changes during pregnancy in multiple sclerosis. CDR3 length equals 13 residues. V lost 7 bases to trimming and J lost 5 bases, with 14 bases between them. CDR1 MDHEN and CDR2 SYDVKM come from the germline V gene. Method: immunoSEQ multiplex PCR; TCRdb's copy keeps in-frame clones and lacks some. This repertoire shows about 74,000 clones, around nine tenths found once; its top ten account for 3% to 4.5%. This clonotype originated in a female donor in good health, enrolled as a control in a pregnancy study. The sample was peripheral blood, taken after pregnancy. This chain uses TRBV28 with TRBJ1-2; weak D call: TRBD1 (5 bases). CDR3 DNA: TGTGCCAGCACGGACACCCGTTATTATGGCTACACCTTC. It is translated as CASTDTRYYGYTF.